These T cell receptor beta chains were read from a single sample in a study of human T cells and chemical hapten exposure. TCRdb analysed the RACE reads with MiXCR anew, one entry per CDR3 protein. The top ten hold 0.92% of the sample, which has about 120,000 distinct CDR3 sequences, approximately 14% seen once. The source material was whole blood, sampled in connection with sensitization to the hapten diphenylcyclopropenone (DPC). The source of these receptors is a man aged 18 to 29 with alopecia areata. Some clones in this sample may be carry-over from other donors' samples. CDR3s include the opening cysteine and the closing phenylalanine or tryptophan. D genes are given only for firm matches. Clone size is stated in some rows and not others, as once, few, many or a class when expanded.

j_gene | v_gene | d_gene | abundance | CDR3nt | CDR3aa
TRBJ1-1 | TRBV6-6 | TRBD1 | few | TGTGCCAGCAGTAAGACAGGGGGTGGTATCACTGAAGCTTTCTTT | CASSKTGGGITEAFF
TRBJ1-1 | TRBV11-3 | NA | few | TGTGCCAGCAGCTTAAACCCTCCGTCTGAAGCTTTCTTT | CASSLNPPSEAFF
TRBJ2-1 | TRBV12-3/TRBV12-4 | TRBD2 | NA | TGTGCCAGCAGTCCTCTGACTAGCGCCAGCTCCTACAATGAGCAGTTCTTC | CASSPLTSASSYNEQFF
TRBJ2-2 | TRBV29-1 | TRBD2 | few | TGCAGCGTACTTATACTGGACACCCCTAAATGGAGCGGGGGGAACACCGGGGAGCTGTTTTTT | CSVLILDTPKWSGGNTGELFF
TRBJ2-1 | TRBV9 | NA | many | TGTGCCAGCAGCGGGGGGTCGGAGTACAATGAGCAGTTCTTC | CASSGGSEYNEQFF
TRBJ2-7 | TRBV4-3 | NA | few | TGCGCCAGCAGCCAAGCCCTAGAGCCTTACGAGCAGTACTTC | CASSQALEPYEQYF
TRBJ1-1 | TRBV12-3/TRBV12-4 | NA | NA | TGTGCCAGCAGTTTCCCCAACACTGAAGCTTTCTTT | CASSFPNTEAFF
TRBJ1-1 | TRBV6-5 | TRBD1 | few | TGTGCCAGCAGCCTACTTTACCCCGGGACAGAGAACACTGAAGCTTTCTTT | CASSLLYPGTENTEAFF
TRBJ2-4 | TRBV28 | NA | few | TGTGCCAGCGGCGCAAAAAACATTCAGTACTTC | CASGAKNIQYF
TRBJ1-4 | TRBV20-1 | TRBD1 | NA | TGCAGTGCGGACAGGGGGGATAATGAAAAACTGTTTTTT | CSADRGDNEKLFF
TRBJ2-1 | TRBV18 | NA | NA | TGTGCCAGCTCACCTATCGCGACTTCCAACAATGAGCAGTTCTTC | CASSPIATSNNEQFF
TRBJ1-4 | TRBV5-1 | TRBD1 | NA | TGCGCCAGCAGCCCAGGACAGGGGAACGAAAAACTGTTTTTT | CASSPGQGNEKLFF
TRBJ2-1 | TRBV24-1 | NA | few | TGTGCCACCAGTCTGGGGAGCGGCTACAATGAGCAGTTCTTC | CATSLGSGYNEQFF
TRBJ1-4 | TRBV4-3 | NA | NA | TGCGCCAGCAGCCAAGACAGGGCCCGAAAACTGTTTTTT | CASSQDRARKLFF
TRBJ2-1 | TRBV27 | NA | many | TGTGCCAGCAGTAGATGGGGGGAATACAATGAGCAGTTCTTC | CASSRWGEYNEQFF
TRBJ2-1 | TRBV6-5 | NA | few | TGTGCCAGCAGTTACTTAGGAGGGTTCGGTAATGAGCAGTTCTTC | CASSYLGGFGNEQFF
TRBJ2-7 | TRBV14 | TRBD1 | NA | TGTGCCAGCAGCCCGGTCAGGGGGTACGAGCAGTACTTC | CASSPVRGYEQYF
TRBJ2-3 | TRBV6-4 | NA | many | TGTGCCAGCAGTGACACCGCTAGCACAGATACGCAGTATTTT | CASSDTASTDTQYF
TRBJ2-1 | TRBV2 | NA | NA | TGTGCCAGCAGTCCCCCTAGCACCCGTGGGTTCTTC | CASSPPSTRGFF
TRBJ2-3 | TRBV28 | NA | NA | TGTGCCAGCAGTTGGGCGGGGATCCCCGGCACAGATACGCAGTATTTT | CASSWAGIPGTDTQYF
TRBJ2-7 | TRBV4-3 | NA | NA | TGCGCCAGCAGCCAAGGGACATCTACCTACGAGCAGTACTTC | CASSQGTSTYEQYF
TRBJ2-7 | TRBV28 | NA | few | TGTGCCAGCAGTTTATGGGGGTGGCAGTACTTC | CASSLWGWQYF
TRBJ1-4 | TRBV12-3/TRBV12-4 | NA | many | TGTGCCAGCAGACCGACAGGAGGTAATGAAAAACTGTTTTTT | CASRPTGGNEKLFF
TRBJ1-4 | TRBV10-1 | NA | few | TGCGCCAGCAGTGAGTCTTCCGTTAATGAAAAACTGTTTTTT | CASSESSVNEKLFF
TRBJ2-5 | TRBV13 | TRBD2 | NA | TGTGCCAGCAGCTCTGGACTAGCCGTTCGGGAGACCCAGTACTTC | CASSSGLAVRETQYF
TRBJ1-1 | TRBV11-2 | NA | many | TGTGCCAGCAGCCCATCGCGCAGAAAGAACACTGAAGCTTTCTTT | CASSPSRRKNTEAFF
TRBJ2-5 | TRBV7-8 | NA | NA | TGTGCCAGCAGCTTCGAGGACTTGTTAAAAGAGACCCAGTACTTC | CASSFEDLLKETQYF
TRBJ2-3 | TRBV7-2 | NA | NA | TGTGCCAGCAGCTTAGGAAAGGGGAGCACAGATACGCAGTATTTT | CASSLGKGSTDTQYF
TRBJ1-3 | TRBV5-1 | NA | few | TGCGCCAGCAGCTTGTCGGGACCCGGCTCTGGAAACACCATATATTTT | CASSLSGPGSGNTIYF
TRBJ2-2 | TRBV7-6 | TRBD1 | many | TGTGCCAGCAGCTCACAGGGGGCGCAACCCGGGGAGCTGTTTTTT | CASSSQGAQPGELFF
TRBJ1-4 | TRBV29-1 | TRBD1 | many | TGCAGCGTTGACCGGACAGGGCTCTCTGAAAAACTGTTTTTT | CSVDRTGLSEKLFF
TRBJ2-7 | TRBV20-1 | NA | NA | TGCAGTGCTGAGGGGACACCAACTTCCTACGAGCAGTACTTC | CSAEGTPTSYEQYF
TRBJ2-7 | TRBV20-1 | NA | few | TGCAGTGCTTCCCGCCCCGGGTTCTACGAGCAGTACTTC | CSASRPGFYEQYF
TRBJ2-2 | TRBV11-2 | NA | few | TGTGCCAGCAGCTTATCTGTCGCCTTTGAAGCCGGTCGGCTGAACACCGGGGAGCTGTTTTTT | CASSLSVAFEAGRLNTGELFF
TRBJ2-1 | TRBV7-3 | NA | few | TGTGCCAGCAGGCCTTCCAGGGACGCCTACAATGAGCAGTTCTTC | CASRPSRDAYNEQFF
TRBJ1-6 | TRBV12-3/TRBV12-4 | NA | NA | TGTGCCAGCAGTTTATCAGGGGCAAGGGGAAATTCACCCCTCCACTTT | CASSLSGARGNSPLHF
TRBJ1-4 | TRBV9 | TRBD1 | few | TGTGCCAGCAGCAGGGGGCATAGTGAAAAACTGTTTTTT | CASSRGHSEKLFF
TRBJ1-4 | TRBV4-1 | NA | NA | TGCGCCAGCAGCGAGGATGAAAAACTGTTTTTT | CASSEDEKLFF
TRBJ1-6 | TRBV4-1 | NA | NA | TGCGCCAGCAGCCAAGGGCCGGGCCGATCGAAGGGGAATTCACCCCTCCACTTT | CASSQGPGRSKGNSPLHF
TRBJ2-1 | TRBV7-9 | NA | many | TGTGCCAGCAGCCCGACGTATCTCTCCTACAATGAGCAGTTCTTC | CASSPTYLSYNEQFF
TRBJ1-2 | TRBV19 | NA | NA | TGTGCCAGTAGAGAAACGGACGGGGGCGGCTATGGCTACACCTTC | CASRETDGGGYGYTF
TRBJ1-1 | TRBV5-1 | NA | NA | TGCGCCAGCAGCTTGATTAAGGGTACGATGAACACTGAAGCTTTCTTT | CASSLIKGTMNTEAFF
TRBJ1-2 | TRBV20-1 | NA | few | TGCAGTGCTAGAGACTCAGCGGTATATGGCTACACCTTC | CSARDSAVYGYTF
TRBJ2-7 | TRBV19 | TRBD1 | NA | TGTGCCAGTAGTATAACAGGGGGCTTCCGCTACGAGCAGTACTTC | CASSITGGFRYEQYF
TRBJ1-1 | TRBV13 | TRBD1 | many | TGTGCCAGCAGCCCAGAGGGGGCAGGGCGCATGAACACTGAAGCTTTCTTT | CASSPEGAGRMNTEAFF